This TCR beta chain was obtained from a study of cytomegalovirus exposure and HLA in healthy donors. Study outcomes and limitations: Using a false discovery rate of 0.05, a later analysis showed that 16,951 TCR beta sequences were associated with HLA alleles. There were several of the most significant clusters that appeared linked to common viral pathogens in a later analysis.

Primers: 60 Vbeta forward and 13 Jbeta reverse. Here immunoSEQ multiplex PCR was the method, and the copy in TCRdb shows in-frame clones only, minus some. Among fewer than 200,000 clones listed, 82% were seen once. About this clone itself: Antigen: not known.

The CDR3 extends over 18 amino acids. The V gene's germline CDR1 is SGHTA and CDR2 FQGNSA. The V and J ends lost 4 bases and 0 bases, in that order; junction bases with no gene match: 13. The rearrangement uses TRBV7-2 and TRBJ2-3; TRBD1 matches at 7 bases. Sequencing was carried out using PBMCs. This sequence originates from a male donor in good health and CMV-seronegative. CDR3 amino acids: CASSSREYRGSSTDTQYF. In DNA form, the CDR3 reads TGTGCCAGCAGCTCCCGAGAATACAGGGGTAGCAGCACAGATACGCAGTATTTT.